The 17 T cell receptor beta chains reported below all come from one sample, sequenced in a study of T cells after posttransplantation cyclophosphamide. TCRdb keeps only in-frame clones here, not all; method: immunoSEQ multiplex PCR. The sample records tens of thousands of clones, more than 70% being singletons. Control samples came 1 year after myeloablative marrow transplants with methotrexate plus calcineurin inhibitor. Sequences were derived from PBMCs, sampled after an allogeneic stem cell transplant with a calcineurin inhibitor and methotrexate. All receptors come from a female patient aged 50 to 60 who received an allogeneic stem cell transplant from an unrelated donor, was CMV-positive, and had chronic GVHD only. Some T cells may be provided by the graft donor.

The CDR3 nucleotides are TGTGCCAGCAGCTACCGACTCACAGGGGCTGGGGAAAAACTGTTTTTT. Translation: CASSYRLTGAGEKLFF. The chain links TRBV7-8 to TRBJ1-4; 7 nucleotides match TRBD1. CDR1 and CDR2 from the germline V gene are SGHVS and FQNEAQ. V shed 4 bases, J shed 8 bases, and the junction held 13 bases outside the gene matches. CDR3 length: 16 residues.

This rearrangement joins TRBV7-9 to TRBJ2-1; 9 bases agree with TRBD2. Germline values: CDR1 SEHNR, CDR2 FQNEAQ (reference sequence). The V segment lost 5 bases and the J segment 4 bases; nucleotides outside the gene matches: 3. The CDR3 loop spans 14 amino acids. CDR3: CASSLTSGYNEQFF. CDR3 DNA sequence: TGTGCCAGCAGCCTGACTAGCGGATACAATGAGCAGTTCTTC.

The chain recombines TRBV10-3 with TRBJ1-5; D is perhaps TRBD1 (5 bases). The CDR3 spans 14 residues. Germline V gives CDR1 ENHRY, CDR2 SYGVKD. The V gene lost 0 bases and the J gene lost 6 bases, with 9 bases spanning the gap. This CDR3 is CAISESRGSQPQHF. As DNA, the CDR3 is TGTGCCATCAGTGAGTCCCGGGGGAGTCAGCCCCAGCATTTT.

In DNA, the CDR3 is TGTGCCAGCAGCCCTAGGACTAGCGGGAGTGTAGGGGAGCAGTTCTTC. Protein: CASSPRTSGSVGEQFF. This chain joins TRBV9 and TRBJ2-1; 13 nucleotides agree with TRBD2. Per the germline V gene, CDR1 is SGDLS and CDR2 is YYNGEE. The CDR3 is made up of 16 amino acids. V shed 4 bases, J shed 10 bases, and the junction held 11 bases outside the gene matches.

This chain links TRBV7-2 with TRBJ2-5, with 13 bases that match TRBD2. Germline-derived CDR1 and CDR2 are SGHTA and FQGNSA. The CDR3 is made up of 17 amino acids. The V and J ends lost 5 bases and 4 bases, in that order; junction bases with no gene match: 10. CDR3 sequence: CASSPTSGRHTGETQYF. CDR3 DNA: TGTGCCAGCAGCCCGACTAGCGGGAGGCACACTGGAGAGACCCAGTACTTC.

The chain uses TRBV7-6 and TRBJ2-2; 13 bases align to TRBD2. This CDR3 region has 19 residues. After removal of 1 base from V and 4 bases from J, the junction contained 9 bases not matched to a gene. Germline CDR1 SGHVS, CDR2 FNYEAQ. This CDR3 is CASSLEVLGLAGSTGELFF. The CDR3 region has the DNA TGTGCCAGCAGCTTAGAGGTGCTGGGACTAGCGGGAAGCACCGGGGAGCTGTTTTTT.

The V gene is TRBV11-3, the J gene TRBJ2-3; 10 bases map to TRBD2. The ends lost 1 base at V and 5 bases at J; junction bases unmatched: 9. This CDR3 is built from 17 residues. In germline, CDR1 is SGHNT, CDR2 YENEEA. This CDR3 reads CASSLGPSGRGEDTQYF. CDR3 sequence (DNA): TGTGCCAGCAGCTTAGGGCCTAGCGGGAGAGGGGAAGATACGCAGTATTTT.

The chain employs TRBV7-9 and TRBJ2-2; 12 positions match TRBD1. The V segment lost 4 bases and the J segment 4 bases; nucleotides outside the gene matches: 13. Germline V CDR1 and CDR2: SEHNR, FQNEAQ (reference sequence). The CDR3 is 19 amino acids. The CDR3 region is CASSWPRGQGALGTGELFF. CDR3 in DNA: TGTGCCAGCAGCTGGCCCCGGGGACAGGGGGCGCTAGGCACCGGGGAGCTGTTTTTT.

The chain combines TRBV18 with TRBJ2-2, with D perhaps TRBD1 (5 bases). This CDR3 spans 15 amino acids. Trimming cost V 2 bases and J 5 bases, with 12 bases left between them. Germline CDR1 is KGHSH and CDR2 is LQKENI. The DNA for the CDR3 is TGTGCCAGCTCACCATCCCAGGGTGGTACCGGGGAGCTGTTTTTT. Its translation is CASSPSQGGTGELFF.

The chain uses TRBV29-1 and TRBJ2-3, with a tentative D call TRBD1 (5 bases). Germline-derived CDR1 and CDR2 are SQVTM and ANQGSEA. CDR3 length equals 10 residues. Trimming stripped 8 bases from V and 6 bases from J, with 9 bases between. The CDR3 sequence: CSFYRDTQYF. In nucleotides, the CDR3 is TGCAGCTTCTACAGGGATACGCAGTATTTT.

This clone was seen a single time. The J gene is TRBJ2-7, the V gene TRBV6-5; TRBD1 might be the D (6 bases). The ends were cut back, 1 base at V and 4 bases at J, with 17 bases in the middle. The CDR3 has 16 residues. Per germline, CDR1 MNHEY and CDR2 SVGAGI. CDR3 residues: CASSYFSGTPSYEQYF. Here the CDR3 DNA reads TGTGCCAGCAGTTACTTTTCCGGGACACCAAGTTACGAGCAGTACTTC.

This chain connects TRBV5-4 to TRBJ2-2; 7 nucleotides align to TRBD2. Germline CDR1 and CDR2: SGHNT and YYREEE (reference sequence). This CDR3 is built from 16 residues. The J segment lost 6 bases and the V segment lost 1 base, leaving 9 bases of the junction unmatched. CDR3 DNA sequence: TGTGCCAGCAGCTTGTTGGGGGGGATGGGCGCCGGGGAGCTGTTTTTT. It is translated as CASSLLGGMGAGELFF. Full variable domain (outside the CDR3, taken from reference TRBV5-4 and TRBJ2-2): ETGVTQSPTHLIKTRGQQVTLRCSSQSGHNTVSWYQQALGQGPQFIFQYYREEENGRGNFPPRFSGLQFPNYSSELNVNALELDDSALYLCASSLLGGMGAGELFFGEGSRLTVL.

The V call is TRBV28, the J call TRBJ2-3, with TRBD1 matching over 9 bases. Germline assignment: CDR1 MDHEN and CDR2 SYDVKM. The CDR3 runs to 17 residues. J was trimmed by 2 bases and V by 5 bases; bases with no gene match: 11. This CDR3 is CASSGSRDRDNTDTQYF. DNA of the CDR3: TGTGCCAGCAGTGGAAGCCGGGACAGGGACAACACAGATACGCAGTATTTT.

J is TRBJ1-2 and V is TRBV9, with TRBD1 matching over 7 bases. V trimming: 3 bases; J trimming: 3 bases; junction bases outside the gene matches: 8. This CDR3 has 15 amino acids. CDR1 and CDR2 (germline): SGDLS, YYNGEE. The CDR3 here is CASSAGQATYYGYTF. The CDR3 nucleotides read TGTGCCAGCAGCGCCGGACAGGCGACTTACTATGGCTACACCTTC.

The chain combines TRBV6-5 with TRBJ2-1, with TRBD2 matching over 7 bases. Germline CDR1 reads MNHEY; CDR2 reads SVGAGI. The CDR3 runs to 16 residues. V trimming: 0 bases; J trimming: 6 bases; junction bases outside the gene matches: 8. CDR3 DNA sequence: TGTGCCAGCAGTTACTCTGAGGGAGGGCCCTCCAATGAGCAGTTCTTC. The encoded protein is CASSYSEGGPSNEQFF.

CDR3 residues: CASSLAEQGGFVGEKLFF. Here the CDR3 DNA reads TGTGCCAGCAGCTTGGCCGAACAGGGAGGGTTCGTAGGTGAAAAACTGTTTTTT. The chain has TRBV5-5 and TRBJ1-4; possible D gene TRBD1, 6 bases. CDR1 SGHKS and CDR2 YYEKEE come from the germline V gene (reference sequence). V lost 0 bases and J lost 7, with 22 bases in between. This CDR3 spans 18 amino acids. The whole variable domain, remainder taken from reference TRBV5-5 and TRBJ1-4, is DAGVTQSPTHLIKTRGQQVTLRCSPISGHKSVSWYQQVLGQGPQFIFQYYEKEERGRGNFPDRFSARQFPNYSSELNVNALLLGDSALYLCASSLAEQGGFVGEKLFFGSGTQLSVL.

This chain connects TRBV27 to TRBJ1-2; D may be TRBD1 (5 bases). The CDR3 consists of 13 residues. Germline CDR1 is MNHEY and CDR2 is SMNVEV (reference sequence). V was cut by 5 bases and J by 4 bases, with 11 bases left in between. The CDR3 sequence: CASSHWGGYGYTF. CDR3 coding DNA: TGTGCCAGCAGTCACTGGGGGGGCTATGGCTACACCTTC.